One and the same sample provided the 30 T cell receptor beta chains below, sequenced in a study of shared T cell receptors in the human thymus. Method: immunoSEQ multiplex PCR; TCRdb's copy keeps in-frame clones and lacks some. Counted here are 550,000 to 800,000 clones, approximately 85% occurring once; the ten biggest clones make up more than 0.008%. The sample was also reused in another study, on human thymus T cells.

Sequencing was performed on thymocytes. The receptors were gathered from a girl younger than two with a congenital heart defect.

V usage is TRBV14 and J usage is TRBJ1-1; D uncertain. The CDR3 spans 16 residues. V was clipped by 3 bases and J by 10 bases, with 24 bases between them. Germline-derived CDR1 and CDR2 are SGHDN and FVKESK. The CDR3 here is CASSQFRGAPTFVAFF. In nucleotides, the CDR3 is TGTGCCAGCAGCCAGTTTCGGGGAGCACCTACCTTTGTAGCTTTCTTT. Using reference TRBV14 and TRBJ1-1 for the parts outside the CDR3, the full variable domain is EAGVTQFPSHSVIEKGQTVTLRCDPISGHDNLYWYRRVMGKEIKFLLHFVKESKQDESGMPNNRFLAERTGGTYSTLKVQPAELEDSGVYFCASSQFRGAPTFVAFFGQGTRLTVV.

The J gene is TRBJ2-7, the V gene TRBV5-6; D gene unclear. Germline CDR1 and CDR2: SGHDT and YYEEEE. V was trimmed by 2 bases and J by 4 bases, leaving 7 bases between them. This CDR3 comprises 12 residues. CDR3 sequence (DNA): TGTGCCAGCAGCTTACGCCGGTACGAGCAGTACTTC. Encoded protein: CASSLRRYEQYF.

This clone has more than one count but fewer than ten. CDR3 loop: CASRLPGTEAFF. The DNA for the CDR3 is TGTGCCAGCAGACTACCGGGGACTGAAGCTTTCTTT. J is TRBJ1-1 and V is TRBV6-5; D is uncertain. Germline values: CDR1 MNHEY, CDR2 SVGAGI. The CDR3 loop spans 12 amino acids. Between the trimmed V and J ends, which lost 6 bases and 5 bases, there was a span of 10 bases.

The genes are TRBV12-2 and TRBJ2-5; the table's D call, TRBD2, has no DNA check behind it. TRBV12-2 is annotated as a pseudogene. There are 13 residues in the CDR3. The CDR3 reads CASRPRAAETQYF. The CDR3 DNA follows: TGTGCAAGTCGCCCTCGCGCGGCAGAGACCCAGTACTTC.

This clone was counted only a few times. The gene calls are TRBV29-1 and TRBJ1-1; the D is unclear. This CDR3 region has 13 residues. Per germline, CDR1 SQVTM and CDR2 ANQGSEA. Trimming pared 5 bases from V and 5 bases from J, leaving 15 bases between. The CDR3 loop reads CSVLRQPRTEAFF. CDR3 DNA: TGCAGCGTTCTCCGGCAGCCCAGGACTGAAGCTTTCTTT.

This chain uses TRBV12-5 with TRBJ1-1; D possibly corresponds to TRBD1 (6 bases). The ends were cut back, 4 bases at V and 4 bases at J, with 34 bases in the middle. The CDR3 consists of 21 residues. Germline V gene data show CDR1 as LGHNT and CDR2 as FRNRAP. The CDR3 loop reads CASGSKLRPVEPSRGLTEAFF. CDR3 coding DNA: TGTGCTAGTGGTTCCAAATTACGCCCAGTTGAGCCCTCCAGGGGTCTCACTGAAGCTTTCTTT.

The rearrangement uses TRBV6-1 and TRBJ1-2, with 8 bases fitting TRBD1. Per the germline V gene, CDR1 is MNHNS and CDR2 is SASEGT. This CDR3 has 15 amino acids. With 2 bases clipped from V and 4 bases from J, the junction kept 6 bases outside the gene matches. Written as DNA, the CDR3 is TGTGCCAGCAGTGAAACAGGGGGACTACCCTATGGCTACACCTTC. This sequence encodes CASSETGGLPYGYTF.

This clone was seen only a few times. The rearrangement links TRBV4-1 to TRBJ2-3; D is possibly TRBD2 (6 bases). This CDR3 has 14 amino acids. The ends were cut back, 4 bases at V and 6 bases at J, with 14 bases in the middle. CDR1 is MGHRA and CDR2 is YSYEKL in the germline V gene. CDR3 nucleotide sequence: TGCGCCAGCAGCCCAGGGACTCCTGGGGATACGCAGTATTTT. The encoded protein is CASSPGTPGDTQYF.

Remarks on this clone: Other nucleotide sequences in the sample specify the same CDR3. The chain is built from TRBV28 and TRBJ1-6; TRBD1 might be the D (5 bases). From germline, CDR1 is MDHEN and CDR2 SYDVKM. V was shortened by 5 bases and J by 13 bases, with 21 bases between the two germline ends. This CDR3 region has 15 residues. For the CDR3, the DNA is TGTGCCAGCAGTCCCACCAGGGCAGTGAGTTCGCCCCTCCACTTT. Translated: CASSPTRAVSSPLHF.

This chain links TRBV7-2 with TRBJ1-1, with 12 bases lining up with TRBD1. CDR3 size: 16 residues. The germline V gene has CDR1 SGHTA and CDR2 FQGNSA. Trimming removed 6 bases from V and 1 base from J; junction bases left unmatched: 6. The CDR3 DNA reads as TGTGCCAGCAGGCGGGACAGGGGGCTTAGGAACACTGAAGCTTTCTTT. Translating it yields CASRRDRGLRNTEAFF.

The CDR3 is CSVEARYTEAFF. In nucleotides, the CDR3 is TGCAGCGTTGAGGCCAGGTACACTGAAGCTTTCTTT. The gene calls are TRBV29-1 and TRBJ1-1; D not resolved. V was trimmed by 3 bases and J by 3 bases, leaving 8 bases between them. Germline CDR1 reads SQVTM; CDR2 reads ANQGSEA. This CDR3 is 12 amino acids long.

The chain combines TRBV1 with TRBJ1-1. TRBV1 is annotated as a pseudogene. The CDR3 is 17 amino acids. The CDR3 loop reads CTSSPQNSGTVNTEAFF. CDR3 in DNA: TGCACCAGCAGCCCCCAGAATAGCGGGACAGTCAACACTGAAGCTTTCTTT.

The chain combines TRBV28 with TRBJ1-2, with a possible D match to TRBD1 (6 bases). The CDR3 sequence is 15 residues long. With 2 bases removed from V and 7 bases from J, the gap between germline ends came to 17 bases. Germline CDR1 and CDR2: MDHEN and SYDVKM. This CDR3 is CASSLGSRGGFGYTF. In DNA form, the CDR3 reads TGTGCCAGCAGTTTAGGCTCCAGGGGAGGGTTTGGCTACACCTTC.

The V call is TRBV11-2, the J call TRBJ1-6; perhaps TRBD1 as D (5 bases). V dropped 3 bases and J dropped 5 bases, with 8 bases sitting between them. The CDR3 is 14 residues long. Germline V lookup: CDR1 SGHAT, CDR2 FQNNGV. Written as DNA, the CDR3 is TGTGCCAGCAGCTTGGGGGGGAATAATTCACCCCTCCACTTT. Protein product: CASSLGGNNSPLHF.

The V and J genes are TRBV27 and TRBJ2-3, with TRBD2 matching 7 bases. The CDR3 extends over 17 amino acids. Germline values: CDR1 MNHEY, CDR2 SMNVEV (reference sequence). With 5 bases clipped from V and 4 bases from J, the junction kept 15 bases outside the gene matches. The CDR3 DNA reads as TGTGCCAGCAGTCTCCCTTTTGGGGGAGGGTGGCCAGATACGCAGTATTTT. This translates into CASSLPFGGGWPDTQYF.

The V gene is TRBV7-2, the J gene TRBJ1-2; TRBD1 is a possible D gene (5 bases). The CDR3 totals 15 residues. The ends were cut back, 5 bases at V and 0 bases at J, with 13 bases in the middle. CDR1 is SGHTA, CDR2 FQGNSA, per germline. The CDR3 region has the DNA TGTGCCAGCAGCGGGACTACCACTCCTAACTATGGCTACACCTTC. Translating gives CASSGTTTPNYGYTF.

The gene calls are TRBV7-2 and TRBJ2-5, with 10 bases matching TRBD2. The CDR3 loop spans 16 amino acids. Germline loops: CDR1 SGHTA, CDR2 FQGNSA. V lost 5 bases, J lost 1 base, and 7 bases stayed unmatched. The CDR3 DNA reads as TGTGCCAGCAGCCCTGGGACTAGCGTGGCCCAAGAGACCCAGTACTTC. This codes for CASSPGTSVAQETQYF.

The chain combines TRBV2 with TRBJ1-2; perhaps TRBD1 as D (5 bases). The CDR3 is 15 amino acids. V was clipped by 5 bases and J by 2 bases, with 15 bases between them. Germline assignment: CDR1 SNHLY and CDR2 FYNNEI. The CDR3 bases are TGTGCCAGCAGTAACGGGCGGGGGGTGAACTATGGCTACACCTTC. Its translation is CASSNGRGVNYGYTF.

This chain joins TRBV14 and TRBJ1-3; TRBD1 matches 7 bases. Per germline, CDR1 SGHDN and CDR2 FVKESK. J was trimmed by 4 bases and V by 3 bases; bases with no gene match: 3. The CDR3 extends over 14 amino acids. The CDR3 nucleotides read TGTGCCAGCAGCCACGACAGGGAAGGAAACACCATATATTTT. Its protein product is CASSHDREGNTIYF.

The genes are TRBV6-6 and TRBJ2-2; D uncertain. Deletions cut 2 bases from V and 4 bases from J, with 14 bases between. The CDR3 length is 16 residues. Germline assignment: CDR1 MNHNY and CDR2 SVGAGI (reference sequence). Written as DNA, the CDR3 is TGTGCCAGCAGTTACCCCGACGAGGCAGCCACCGGGGAGCTGTTTTTT. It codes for CASSYPDEAATGELFF.

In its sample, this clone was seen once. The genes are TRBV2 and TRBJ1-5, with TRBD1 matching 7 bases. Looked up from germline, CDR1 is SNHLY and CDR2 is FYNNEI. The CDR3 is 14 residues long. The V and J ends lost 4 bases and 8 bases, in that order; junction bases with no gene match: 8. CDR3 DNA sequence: TGTGCCAGCAGTGGGGACAGAAGTCTGGAGCCCCAGCATTTT. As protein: CASSGDRSLEPQHF.

The CDR3 here is CASGLVIRGSADYGYTF. CDR3 DNA sequence: TGTGCTAGTGGTTTGGTTATAAGGGGTTCAGCTGATTATGGCTACACCTTC. V is TRBV12-5 and J is TRBJ1-2; D is possibly TRBD1 (5 bases). The CDR3 sequence is 17 residues long. Trimming took 0 bases from V and 5 from J, leaving 19 bases between them. Germline-derived CDR1 and CDR2 are LGHNT and FRNRAP. The full variable domain, in which reference TRBV12-5 and TRBJ1-2 provide the parts outside the CDR3, is DARVTQTPRHKVTEMGQEVTMRCQPILGHNTVFWYRQTMMQGLELLAYFRNRAPLDDSGMPKDRFSAEMPDATLATLKIQPSEPRDSAVYFCASGLVIRGSADYGYTFGSGTRLTVV.

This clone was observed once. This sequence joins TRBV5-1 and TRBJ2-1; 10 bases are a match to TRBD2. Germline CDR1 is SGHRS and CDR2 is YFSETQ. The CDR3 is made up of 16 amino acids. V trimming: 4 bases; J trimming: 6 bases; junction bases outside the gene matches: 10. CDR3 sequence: CASSPASGGPFNEQFF. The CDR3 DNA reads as TGCGCCAGCAGCCCCGCTAGCGGGGGCCCATTCAATGAGCAGTTCTTC.

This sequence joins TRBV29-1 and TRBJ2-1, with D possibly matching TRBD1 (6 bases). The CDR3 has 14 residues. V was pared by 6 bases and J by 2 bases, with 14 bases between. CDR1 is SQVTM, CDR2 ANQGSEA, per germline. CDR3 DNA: TGCAGCGTCGTGGACACAGGGACCTACAATGAGCAGTTCTTC. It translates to CSVVDTGTYNEQFF.

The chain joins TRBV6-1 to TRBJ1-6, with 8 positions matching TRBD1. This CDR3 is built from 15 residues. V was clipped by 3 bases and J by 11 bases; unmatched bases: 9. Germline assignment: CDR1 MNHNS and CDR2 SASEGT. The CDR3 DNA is TGTGCCAGCAGTGAGATAACAGGGGGTAGTGCACCCCTCCACTTT. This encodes CASSEITGGSAPLHF.

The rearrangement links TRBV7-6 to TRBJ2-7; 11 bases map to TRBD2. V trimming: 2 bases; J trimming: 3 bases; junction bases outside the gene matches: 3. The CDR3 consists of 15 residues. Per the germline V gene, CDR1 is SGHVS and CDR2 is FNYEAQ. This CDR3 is CASSLLAGGSYEQYF. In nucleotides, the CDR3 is TGTGCCAGCAGCTTATTAGCGGGGGGGAGCTACGAGCAGTACTTC.

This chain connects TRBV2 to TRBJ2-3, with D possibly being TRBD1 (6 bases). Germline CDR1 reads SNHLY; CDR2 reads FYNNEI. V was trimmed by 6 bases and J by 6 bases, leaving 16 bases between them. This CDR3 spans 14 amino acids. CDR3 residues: CASRSGGPGDTQYF. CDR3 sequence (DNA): TGTGCCAGCAGGTCTGGGGGCCCCGGGGATACGCAGTATTTT.

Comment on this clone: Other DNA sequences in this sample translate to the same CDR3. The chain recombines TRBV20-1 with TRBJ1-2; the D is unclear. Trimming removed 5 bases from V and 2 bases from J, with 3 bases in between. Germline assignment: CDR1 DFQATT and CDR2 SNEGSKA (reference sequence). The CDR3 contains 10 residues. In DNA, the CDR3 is TGCAGTGCTCAGAACTATGGCTACACCTTC. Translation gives CSAQNYGYTF.

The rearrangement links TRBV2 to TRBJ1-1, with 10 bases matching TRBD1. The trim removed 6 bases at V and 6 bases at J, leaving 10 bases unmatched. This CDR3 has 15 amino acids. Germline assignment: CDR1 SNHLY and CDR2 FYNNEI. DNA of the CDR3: TGTGCCAGCAGCACGGACAGGGGGGTGACGGCTGAAGCTTTCTTT. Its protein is CASSTDRGVTAEAFF.

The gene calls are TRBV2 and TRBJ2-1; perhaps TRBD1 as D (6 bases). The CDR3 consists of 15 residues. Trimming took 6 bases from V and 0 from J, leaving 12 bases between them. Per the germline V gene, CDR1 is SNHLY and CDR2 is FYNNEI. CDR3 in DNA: TGTGCCAGCAGAGTGACAGGAGACTCCTACAATGAGCAGTTCTTC. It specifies CASRVTGDSYNEQFF.